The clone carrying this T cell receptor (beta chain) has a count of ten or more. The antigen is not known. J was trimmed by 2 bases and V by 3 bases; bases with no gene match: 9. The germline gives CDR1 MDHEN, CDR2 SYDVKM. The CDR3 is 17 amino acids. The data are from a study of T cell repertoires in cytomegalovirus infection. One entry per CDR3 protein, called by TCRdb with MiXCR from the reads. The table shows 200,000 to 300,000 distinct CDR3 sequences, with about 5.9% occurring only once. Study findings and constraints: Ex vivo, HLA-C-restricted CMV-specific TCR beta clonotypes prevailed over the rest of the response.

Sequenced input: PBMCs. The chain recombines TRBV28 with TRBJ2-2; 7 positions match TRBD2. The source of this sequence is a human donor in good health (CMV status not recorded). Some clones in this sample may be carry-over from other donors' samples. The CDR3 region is CASSLTRGSFNTGELFF. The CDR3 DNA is TGTGCCAGCAGTTTGACGCGGGGGAGCTTTAACACCGGGGAGCTGTTTTTT.